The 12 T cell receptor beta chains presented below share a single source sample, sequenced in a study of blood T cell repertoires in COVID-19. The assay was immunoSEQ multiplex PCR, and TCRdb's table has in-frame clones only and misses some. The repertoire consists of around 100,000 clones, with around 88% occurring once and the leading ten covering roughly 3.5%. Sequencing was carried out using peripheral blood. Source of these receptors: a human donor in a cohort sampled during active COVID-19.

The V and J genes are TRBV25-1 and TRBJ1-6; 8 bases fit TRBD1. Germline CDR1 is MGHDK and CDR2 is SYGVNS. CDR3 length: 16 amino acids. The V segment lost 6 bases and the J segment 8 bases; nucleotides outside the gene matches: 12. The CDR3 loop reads CASRTIRGPWYSPLHF. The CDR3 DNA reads TGTGCCAGCAGAACCATCAGGGGGCCCTGGTATTCACCCCTCCACTTT.

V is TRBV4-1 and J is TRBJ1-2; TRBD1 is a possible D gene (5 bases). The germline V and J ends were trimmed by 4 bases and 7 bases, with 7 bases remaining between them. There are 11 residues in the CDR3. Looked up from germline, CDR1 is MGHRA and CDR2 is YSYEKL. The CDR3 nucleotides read TGCGCCAGCAGCCTCGACAGTGGCTACACCTTC. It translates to CASSLDSGYTF.

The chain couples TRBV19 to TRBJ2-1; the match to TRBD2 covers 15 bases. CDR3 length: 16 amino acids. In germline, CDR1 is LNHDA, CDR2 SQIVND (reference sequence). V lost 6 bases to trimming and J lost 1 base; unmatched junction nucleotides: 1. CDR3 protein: CASRGLAGGSYNEQFF. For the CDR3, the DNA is TGTGCCAGTAGAGGACTAGCGGGAGGGTCCTACAATGAGCAGTTCTTC.

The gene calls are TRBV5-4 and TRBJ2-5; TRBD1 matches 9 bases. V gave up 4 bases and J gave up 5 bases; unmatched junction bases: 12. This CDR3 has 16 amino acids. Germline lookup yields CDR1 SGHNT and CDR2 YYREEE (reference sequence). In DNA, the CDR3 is TGTGCCAGCAGCATCTCAACAGGGGGCGAGTGGGAGACCCAGTACTTC. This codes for CASSISTGGEWETQYF.

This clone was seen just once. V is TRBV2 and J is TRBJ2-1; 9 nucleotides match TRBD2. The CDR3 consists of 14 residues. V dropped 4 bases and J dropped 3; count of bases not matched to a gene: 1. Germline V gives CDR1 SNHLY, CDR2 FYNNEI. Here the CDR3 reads CASSGLAVYNEQFF. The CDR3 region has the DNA TGTGCCAGCAGTGGACTAGCGGTCTACAATGAGCAGTTCTTC.

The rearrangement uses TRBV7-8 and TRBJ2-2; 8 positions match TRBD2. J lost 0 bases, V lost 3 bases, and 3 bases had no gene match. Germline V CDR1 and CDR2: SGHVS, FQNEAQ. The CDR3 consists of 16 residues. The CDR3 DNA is TGTGCCAGCAGCTTGATAGCGGGACCGAACACCGGGGAGCTGTTTTTT. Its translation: CASSLIAGPNTGELFF.

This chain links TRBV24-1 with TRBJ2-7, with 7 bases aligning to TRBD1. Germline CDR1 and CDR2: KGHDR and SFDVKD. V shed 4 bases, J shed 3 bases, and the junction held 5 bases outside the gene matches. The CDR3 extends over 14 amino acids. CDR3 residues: CATSEQGKSYEQYF. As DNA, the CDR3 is TGTGCCACCAGTGAACAGGGGAAGAGCTACGAGCAGTACTTC.

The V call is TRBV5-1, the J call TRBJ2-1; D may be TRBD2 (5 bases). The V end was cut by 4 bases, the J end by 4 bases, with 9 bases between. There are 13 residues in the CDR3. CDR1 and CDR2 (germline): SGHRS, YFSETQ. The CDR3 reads CASSRGVYNEQFF. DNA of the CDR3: TGCGCCAGCAGCCGGGGAGTTTACAATGAGCAGTTCTTC.

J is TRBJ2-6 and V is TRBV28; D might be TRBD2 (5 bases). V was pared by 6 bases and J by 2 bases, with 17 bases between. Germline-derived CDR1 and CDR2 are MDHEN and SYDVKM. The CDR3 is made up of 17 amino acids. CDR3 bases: TGTGCCAGCAGATCCCGGGGATCGGGAACTGGGGCCAACGTCCTGACTTTC. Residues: CASRSRGSGTGANVLTF.

Here the CDR3 DNA reads TGTGCCAGTAGTATTAGGTTACAGTTGTATAGCAATCAGCCCCAGCATTTT. It codes for CASSIRLQLYSNQPQHF. The chain links TRBV19 to TRBJ1-5; D gene ambiguous. V dropped 3 bases and J dropped 0 bases, with 15 bases sitting between them. The CDR3 loop spans 17 amino acids. Per germline, CDR1 LNHDA and CDR2 SQIVND (reference sequence).

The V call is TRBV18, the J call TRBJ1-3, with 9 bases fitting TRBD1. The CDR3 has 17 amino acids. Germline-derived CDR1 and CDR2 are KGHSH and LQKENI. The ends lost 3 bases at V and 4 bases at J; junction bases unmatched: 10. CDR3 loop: CASSPLPGQGSGNTIYF. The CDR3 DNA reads TGTGCCAGCTCACCCCTACCGGGACAGGGATCAGGAAACACCATATATTTT.

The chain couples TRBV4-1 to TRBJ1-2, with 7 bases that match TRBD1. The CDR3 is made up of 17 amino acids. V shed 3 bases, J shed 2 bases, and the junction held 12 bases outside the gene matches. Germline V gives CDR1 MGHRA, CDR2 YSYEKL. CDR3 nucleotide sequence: TGCGCCAGCAGCCAGGCTTACTTGGGACAGAGAAACTATGGCTACACCTTC. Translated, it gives CASSQAYLGQRNYGYTF.